Below, 3 T cell receptor beta chains from the same sample are listed, as sequenced in a study of HIV-infected patients and healthy controls. One entry per CDR3 protein, called by TCRdb with MiXCR from the 5' RACE reads. The sample carries 15,000 to 20,000 distinct CDR3 sequences, 16% recorded once. Sequencing was done on a sample of CD8+ T cells from blood. The receptors shown here come from a human donor in good health.

In its sample, this clonotype was seen many times. V is TRBV12-3 or TRBV12-4 and J is TRBJ1-5; possible D gene TRBD1, 5 bases. This CDR3 contains 14 residues. With 1 base removed from V and 5 bases from J, the gap between germline ends came to 9 bases. The CDR3 DNA follows: TGTGCCAGCAGTTTAGGAGGGGCCTATCAGCCCCAGCATTTT. Protein sequence: CASSLGGAYQPQHF.

The chain carries TRBV7-8 and TRBJ1-1; possibly TRBD1 for D (6 bases). This CDR3 region has 12 residues. Trimming cost V 5 bases and J 6 bases, with 10 bases left between them. Germline CDR1 is SGHVS and CDR2 is FQNEAQ. The CDR3 DNA reads as TGTGCCAGCAGCCCCTGGACAGCTGAAGCTTTCTTT. It encodes CASSPWTAEAFF.

This clonotype was seen many times. The chain recombines TRBV4-3 with TRBJ2-1; tentative D call: TRBD1 (6 bases). The CDR3 length is 15 residues. V was trimmed by 3 bases and J by 5 bases, leaving 14 bases between them. Germline loops: CDR1 LGHNA, CDR2 YSLEER. The CDR3 loop reads CASSQIPGQHNEQFF. CDR3 bases: TGCGCCAGCAGCCAGATCCCGGGACAACACAATGAGCAGTTCTTC.